This T cell receptor (beta chain) was documented in a study of T cells in Graves' hyperthyroidism and ophthalmopathy. This clonotype appeared many times. Looked up from germline, CDR1 is SGHNT and CDR2 is YYREEE (reference sequence). V was trimmed by 2 bases and J by 4 bases, leaving 13 bases between them. The CDR3 length is 14 residues. TCR beta CDR3 sequences were amplified from RNA transcripts. HTBI primers were employed in a first-round RT-PCR of the TCR CDR3. TCRdb re-derived calls from the multiplex PCR reads in MiXCR, one entry per CDR3 protein. In the table there are about 270,000 distinct CDR3 sequences, around 22% of which are singletons.

The sequence came from a man aged 30-40 years with Graves' ophthalmopathy. The chain recombines TRBV5-4 with TRBJ2-7; maybe TRBD2 (6 bases). Sequencing was performed on blood. The CDR3, as DNA: TGTGCCAGCAGCTTTGGGGGGAGTCGGTACGAGCAGTACTTC. It is translated as CASSFGGSRYEQYF.